The clone carrying this T cell receptor (beta chain) was observed a few times. This sample is drawn from a study of blood T cell repertoires in COVID-19. About the study: Samples of COVID-19 (acute and convalescent) were obtained from the United States, Italy and Spain. The analysed material was cDNA or gDNA that came from T cells, B-cell-depleted T cells, or PBMCs.

The germline gives CDR1 LGHDT, CDR2 YNNKEL (reference sequence). V lost 6 bases to trimming and J lost 8 bases, with 13 bases between them. This CDR3 contains 12 residues. Sequencing was performed with immunoSEQ multiplex PCR; in TCRdb, only in-frame clones are kept and a portion is missing. The data show fewer than 140,000 clones, with over 55% seen just once and 0.9% held by the top ten. This TCR was sampled from a human donor with acute or convalescent COVID-19. The donor label of this sample is uncertain. The V and J genes are TRBV3-1 (or the pseudogene TRBV3-2) and TRBJ1-2, with D possibly being TRBD1 (5 bases). Input material: peripheral blood. CDR3 DNA: TGTGCCAGCAGTGGAAGGGGTGGAGGCTACACCTTC. The encoded protein is CASSGRGGGYTF.